This TCR beta chain appears in the sequencing data of a study of control samples from healthy donors and cancer patients. Data came from immunoSEQ multiplex PCR; TCRdb stores just in-frame clones and leaves some out. There are some 140,000 clones in the sample; around nine tenths occur only once, and about 11% lies in the top ten. This clone was counted only a few times. The receptor's source is a man under 40 in good health. The sequenced material came from blood.

In DNA form, the CDR3 reads TGTGCCACCCAGAACCGACAGGTTTTAACCTTC. As protein: CATQNRQVLTF. The V and J genes are TRBV7-9 and TRBJ1-2, with a possible D match to TRBD1 (6 bases). Looked up from germline, CDR1 is SEHNR and CDR2 is FQNEAQ (reference sequence). V was cut by 10 bases and J by 14 bases, with 20 bases left in between. This CDR3 contains 11 residues.